This paragraph covers one TCR beta chain sequence. The participants were between roughly 18 and 100 years old and came from 20 to 30 US areas. Assignment of participants to cohorts was predicated upon participant-reported clinical history. Contact with a PCR-confirmed or clinician-diagnosed COVID-19 case occurred within 2 weeks of entry. This entry comes from a study of blood T cell repertoires in COVID-19. Study details: In each case, the material was cDNA or gDNA derived from T cells, B-cell-depleted T cells, or PBMCs.

The CDR3 runs 15 residues. Trimming took 5 bases from V and 6 from J; bases not matched to a gene: 5. CDR1 SNHLY and CDR2 FYNNEI come from the germline V gene. Clones were read by immunoSEQ multiplex PCR, and TCRdb kept only the in-frame ones, dropping some. The table has 200,000 to 300,000 clones, just under 90% seen once. Material for sequencing was PBMCs or T cells enriched from blood (not recorded which). The chain carries TRBV2 and TRBJ2-1; 12 nucleotides agree with TRBD1. The source is a middle-aged man who had been exposed to COVID-19. CDR3 residues: CASSLGQGAVNEQFF. In DNA, the CDR3 is TGTGCCAGCAGTTTGGGACAGGGGGCGGTCAATGAGCAGTTCTTC. The full variable domain, with the rest looked up from reference TRBV2 and TRBJ2-1, is EPEVTQTPSHQVTQMGQEVILRCVPISNHLYFYWYRQILGQKVEFLVSFYNNEISEKSEIFDDQFSVERPDGSNFTLKIRSTKLEDSAMYFCASSLGQGAVNEQFFGPGTRLTVL.